This T cell receptor beta chain was sequenced for a study of shared clonotypes between healthy human individuals. Study-wide results and limits: It was observed that roughly 5.4% of naive CD4 clonotypes were shared across a handful of donors.

TCRdb's copy holds only in-frame clones and misses some; the assay was immunoSEQ multiplex PCR. Found here are some 2.1 million clones, roughly 96% of them singletons; the top ten hold 0.1% to 0.15%. Researchers partitioned CD4+ cells into CD45RA+ naive and CD45RA-negative memory subsets. Worth noting for this clone: What it binds is not known.

The sequenced sample consisted of naive CD4+ T cells sorted from blood. Subset given: CD45RA+ positively selected. The receptor's source is a man aged 18 to 29 in good health.

CDR3 sequence reads: CASSPGIAGYEQYF. The DNA for the CDR3 is TGTGCCAGCAGTCCCGGGATAGCGGGGTACGAGCAGTACTTC. The rearrangement joins TRBV5-5 to TRBJ2-7; 8 positions agree with TRBD2. This CDR3 contains 14 residues. J lost 4 bases, V lost 5 bases, and 8 bases had no gene match. Germline-derived CDR1 and CDR2 are SGHKS and YYEKEE (reference sequence).